The clone carrying this T cell receptor beta chain has a single count. Per germline, CDR1 MNHEY and CDR2 SMNVEV (reference sequence). Trimming removed 4 bases at V and 0 bases at J, with 15 bases between. CDR3 size: 16 residues. This sample was included in a study of control samples from healthy donors and cancer patients. Here immunoSEQ multiplex PCR was the method, and the copy in TCRdb shows in-frame clones only, minus some. Among tens of thousands of clones listed, about 94% were seen once. The TCR was taken from a man in his fifties or sixties in good health. The sample taken for sequencing was blood. V is TRBV27 and J is TRBJ2-5, with D tentatively TRBD2 (7 bases). CDR3 sequence (DNA): TGTGCCAGCAGTTCCCGCACAGGGAGGGACCAAGAGACCCAGTACTTC. This encodes CASSSRTGRDQETQYF.